The 15 T cell receptor beta chains below come from one sample, sequenced in a study of PD-1 blockade in classical Hodgkin lymphoma. The data were produced by immunoSEQ multiplex PCR, yet TCRdb's version contains in-frame clones alone and is incomplete. The table records 20,000 to 25,000 clones, about 83% of them present only once. All patients experienced relapse after autologous stem cell transplantation, and brentuximab vedotin exposure was variable. This specimen was peripheral blood mononuclear cells (PBMCs), taken before the second cycle of nivolumab. These receptors all stem from a human donor with classical Hodgkin lymphoma.

The J gene is TRBJ1-1, the V gene TRBV7-6; 9 bases are shared with TRBD1. The germline CDR1 and CDR2 sequences are SGHVS and FNYEAQ. Trimming removed 1 base from V and 0 bases from J; junction bases left unmatched: 6. CDR3 length: 17 residues. The CDR3 nucleotides read TGTGCCAGCAGCTTAGATACGTGGGACAGGGTGAACACTGAAGCTTTCTTT. It is translated as CASSLDTWDRVNTEAFF. The variable domain in full, completed from reference TRBV7-6 and TRBJ1-1, reads GAGVSQSPRYKVTKRGQDVALRCDPISGHVSLYWYRQALGQGPEFLTYFNYEAQQDKSGLPNDRFSAERPEGSISTLTIQRTEQRDSAMYRCASSLDTWDRVNTEAFFGQGTRLTVV.

This clone was picked up one time. The V and J genes are TRBV28 and TRBJ1-4; D remains unclear. Germline CDR1 MDHEN, CDR2 SYDVKM. The CDR3 has 14 residues. Trimming pared 8 bases from V and 6 bases from J, leaving 16 bases between. The CDR3 bases are TGTGCCAGCCGACCTCCAAGCCCGGATGAAAAACTGTTTTTT. Protein product: CASRPPSPDEKLFF.

This rearrangement joins TRBV29-1 to TRBJ2-1, with D possibly matching TRBD1 (6 bases). The CDR3 is 15 amino acids. The V gene lost 6 bases and the J gene lost 3 bases, with 18 bases spanning the gap. Germline V gene sequence: CDR1 SQVTM, CDR2 ANQGSEA. The DNA of the CDR3 is TGCAGCGTGACCCCAGGGGTTGTAGGCTACAATGAGCAGTTCTTC. It codes for CSVTPGVVGYNEQFF.

The gene calls are TRBV6-5 and TRBJ2-7, with D possibly TRBD2 on 5 matching bases. Trimming left V 2 bases short and J 6 bases short, with 14 bases between. The germline V gene has CDR1 MNHEY and CDR2 SVGAGI. The CDR3 is 14 amino acids. The CDR3 loop reads CASSYLSLRGEQYF. CDR3 DNA: TGTGCCAGCAGTTACCTCTCACTCCGGGGCGAGCAGTACTTC.

The rearrangement joins TRBV19 to TRBJ2-3; 15 bases are shared with TRBD2. Germline CDR1 and CDR2: LNHDA and SQIVND (reference sequence). The CDR3 is 15 residues long. The V gene end was trimmed by 5 bases and the J gene end by 4 bases; junction bases not matched to a gene: 1. This chain's CDR3 is CASSGLAGGPDTQYF. CDR3 nucleotides: TGTGCCAGTAGTGGACTAGCGGGAGGGCCAGATACGCAGTATTTT.

The chain joins TRBV7-9 to TRBJ2-7, with 10 bases lining up with TRBD1. The junction had 12 bases not matched to a gene; V was cut back by 4 bases and J by 0 bases. Germline CDR1 reads SEHNR; CDR2 reads FQNEAQ (reference sequence). The CDR3 consists of 18 residues. This CDR3 reads CASSSIPGQGKSSYEQYF. As DNA, the CDR3 is TGTGCCAGCAGCTCCATACCGGGACAGGGGAAAAGCTCCTACGAGCAGTACTTC. Looking up the rest from reference TRBV7-9 and TRBJ2-7 gives the full variable domain: DTGVSQNPRHKITKRGQNVTFRCDPISEHNRLYWYRQTLGQGPEFLTYFQNEAQLEKSRLLSDRFSAERPKGSFSTLEIQRTEQGDSAMYLCASSSIPGQGKSSYEQYFGPGTRLTVT.

This chain links TRBV6-5 with TRBJ2-3; no clear D gene. From germline, CDR1 is MNHEY and CDR2 SVGAGI. The CDR3 length is 11 residues. V was trimmed by 2 bases and J by 7 bases, leaving 4 bases between them. This CDR3 reads CASSYLNTQYF. The CDR3, as DNA: TGTGCCAGCAGTTACCTGAATACGCAGTATTTT.

The table lists this clone with a few counts. CDR3 coding DNA: TGCGCCAGCAGCCCCGGGGGGGATTTGACCGGGGAGCTGTTTTTT. It yields the protein CASSPGGDLTGELFF. This sequence joins TRBV5-1 and TRBJ2-2, with 8 bases matching TRBD2. This CDR3 contains 15 residues. CDR1 and CDR2 (germline): SGHRS, YFSETQ. Trimming took 4 bases from V and 5 from J; bases not matched to a gene: 7.

The gene calls are TRBV7-9 and TRBJ2-3; D is perhaps TRBD2 (5 bases). From germline, CDR1 is SEHNR and CDR2 FQNEAQ (reference sequence). CDR3 length: 14 amino acids. V was trimmed by 0 bases and J by 2 bases, leaving 6 bases between them. This chain's CDR3 is CASSLAGDTDTQYF. As DNA, the CDR3 is TGTGCCAGCAGCTTAGCGGGAGACACAGATACGCAGTATTTT. Full variable domain (rest looked up from reference TRBV7-9 and TRBJ2-3): DTGVSQNPRHKITKRGQNVTFRCDPISEHNRLYWYRQTLGQGPEFLTYFQNEAQLEKSRLLSDRFSAERPKGSFSTLEIQRTEQGDSAMYLCASSLAGDTDTQYFGPGTRLTVL.

The J gene is TRBJ1-2, the V gene TRBV28; D is uncertain. Germline lookup yields CDR1 MDHEN and CDR2 SYDVKM. Trimming pared 6 bases from V and 0 bases from J, leaving 11 bases between. The CDR3 extends over 14 amino acids. The CDR3 bases are TGTGCCAGCAGGGAGCCAGCAGCTAACTATGGCTACACCTTC. Encoded protein: CASREPAANYGYTF.

This clone showed up just a few times. The gene calls are TRBV4-1 and TRBJ1-1; D remains unclear. Germline assignment: CDR1 MGHRA and CDR2 YSYEKL. The CDR3 sequence is 17 residues long. Trimming stripped 1 base from V and 4 bases from J, with 19 bases between. The CDR3 loop is CASSQAPAGRRGTEAFF. Here the CDR3 DNA reads TGCGCCAGCAGCCAAGCTCCTGCGGGCCGGCGGGGCACTGAAGCTTTCTTT.

Here the CDR3 DNA reads TGCGCCAGCAGCCAAGTGGGGGGCTCGGGCAATCAGCCCCAGCATTTT. It encodes CASSQVGGSGNQPQHF. The chain combines TRBV4-1 with TRBJ1-5; tentatively, D is TRBD1 (6 bases). The CDR3 covers 16 residues. Trimming shortened V by 1 base and J by 2 bases, and 12 bases separated the two germline ends. The germline V gene encodes CDR1 MGHRA and CDR2 YSYEKL.

The chain employs TRBV7-2 and TRBJ2-7; D might be TRBD1 (6 bases). CDR3 length: 17 amino acids. V was shortened by 5 bases and J by 0 bases, with 20 bases between the two germline ends. CDR1 is SGHTA, CDR2 FQGNSA, per germline. CDR3 DNA sequence: TGTGCCAGCAGCCAAGATGTTGGGGGCATCAGCTCCTACGAGCAGTACTTC. Amino acids: CASSQDVGGISSYEQYF.

The CDR3 DNA is TGTGCCAGCAGGCTAGCGGGAGGAGAGACCCAGTACTTC. It codes for CASRLAGGETQYF. The chain employs TRBV6-5 and TRBJ2-5; 11 nucleotides align to TRBD2. This CDR3 region has 13 residues. Trimming cost V 6 bases and J 4 bases; bases outside gene matches: 1. CDR1 and CDR2 from the germline V gene are MNHEY and SVGAGI.

This rearrangement joins TRBV7-2 to TRBJ2-5; D perhaps matches TRBD2 (7 bases). This CDR3 has 15 residues. CDR1 and CDR2 from the germline V gene are SGHTA and FQGNSA. Trimming cost V 4 bases and J 5 bases, with 17 bases left between them. In nucleotides, the CDR3 is TGTGCCAGCAGCTACGGAGGGGGGGCATGGGAGACCCAGTACTTC. It is translated as CASSYGGGAWETQYF. Complete variable domain (other parts from reference TRBV7-2 and TRBJ2-5): GAGVSQSPSNKVTEKGKDVELRCDPISGHTALYWYRQSLGQGLEFLIYFQGNSAPDKSGLPSDRFSAERTGGSVSTLTIQRTQQEDSAVYLCASSYGGGAWETQYFGPGTRLLVL.